A selection of T cell receptor beta chains follows, all from one sample in a study of cytomegalovirus exposure and HLA in healthy donors. Clones were sequenced by immunoSEQ multiplex PCR, and TCRdb holds only the in-frame ones, with some missing. The sample holds over 200,000 clones, roughly 91% seen once. Sequenced input: PBMCs. These TCRs come from a woman aged 25 to 45 in good health and CMV-seronegative. The CDR3 runs from the conserved cysteine through the conserved F or W. Fields, in order: CDR3 DNA, CDR3 protein, V gene, J gene, clone size, D gene. The D gene is left open where the match is weak. Only some rows state a clone size, as once, few, many or a class for expanded clones.

TGTGCCAGCAGTTTTCGGGGGTTGGGGACCCAGTACTTC,CASSFRGLGTQYF,TRBV27,TRBJ2-5,.,.
TGCGCCAGCAGCTTGGGGGCTAGCGGGAGGCTCGGCACCGGGGAGCTGTTTTTT,CASSLGASGRLGTGELFF,TRBV5-1,TRBJ2-2,.,TRBD2
TGTGCCAGCAGCCAAGGACCGAAAGCGGGAAAAGAGACCCAGTACTTC,CASSQGPKAGKETQYF,TRBV14,TRBJ2-5,.,TRBD2
TGTGCCTGGGTGGGGTCGCACGATCAGCCCCAGCATTTT,CAWVGSHDQPQHF,TRBV30,TRBJ1-5,.,.
TGCGCCAGCAGCTTGGTAGGAGGGCCGGGACAAGAGACCCAGTACTTC,CASSLVGGPGQETQYF,TRBV5-1,TRBJ2-5,once,.
TGTGCCAGCAGTTTCAACGGAGAGAACGCTGAAGCTTTCTTT,CASSFNGENAEAFF,TRBV27,TRBJ1-1,once,.
TGTGCCAGCAGCCCTTTAGGTGAAGTCACCGGGGAGCTGTTTTTT,CASSPLGEVTGELFF,TRBV7-3,TRBJ2-2,few,.
TGTGCCAGCACCCCCTCGACCCGTGCATACAATGAGCAGTTCTTC,CASTPSTRAYNEQFF,TRBV28,TRBJ2-1,.,.
TGTGCCAGCAGCTTAACCCCCCCTGGGACACTGGTAATTGGCTACACCTTC,CASSLTPPGTLVIGYTF,TRBV7-8,TRBJ1-2,.,.
TGTGCCAGCAGCTTAGAGCTAGCGGGAACCTACGAGCAGTACTTC,CASSLELAGTYEQYF,TRBV7-2,TRBJ2-7,.,TRBD2
TGTGCCAGCAGTTGGATTGATGAGCAGTTCTTC,CASSWIDEQFF,TRBV2,TRBJ2-1,once,.
TGCGCCAGCAGCCAAGATGGGGCTAGGGCTTCCTACGAGCAGTACTTC,CASSQDGARASYEQYF,TRBV4-1,TRBJ2-7,.,.
TGTGCCATCAGTGAGAGGGCGGGAGGATCCTACGAGCAGTACTTC,CAISERAGGSYEQYF,TRBV10-3,TRBJ2-7,once,TRBD2
TGCGCCAGCAGCTTGGCCGTCGGGGCCACGGCAGATACGCAGTATTTT,CASSLAVGATADTQYF,TRBV5-1,TRBJ2-3,.,.
TGTGCCAGCAGCTTTCCCTGGGGGGAGACGCCCCTCACAGATACGCAGTATTTT,CASSFPWGETPLTDTQYF,TRBV7-9,TRBJ2-3,.,.
TGTGCCAGCAGCCCAGGGCACAAGGGCAACAATGAGCAGTTCTTC,CASSPGHKGNNEQFF,TRBV7-6,TRBJ2-1,.,.
TGCGCCAGCAGCTGGACTAGCGCCAACACAGATACGCAGTATTTT,CASSWTSANTDTQYF,TRBV5-1,TRBJ2-3,.,TRBD2
TGTGCCAGCAGCTTAGTTTGGAATAGCGGGAGAGATAGGGCCGGGGAGCTGTTTTTT,CASSLVWNSGRDRAGELFF,TRBV7-2,TRBJ2-2,once,TRBD2
TGCGCCAGCAGCCAATGGAGCTCTGGGGCCAACGTCCTGACTTTC,CASSQWSSGANVLTF,TRBV4-1,TRBJ2-6,.,.
TGTGCCAGCAGCGGCGCCGGGACCGTACAAGAGACCCAGTACTTC,CASSGAGTVQETQYF,TRBV9,TRBJ2-5,once,.
TGTGCCAGCAGCGGGCGGACTAGCGGACGCACAGATACGCAGTATTTT,CASSGRTSGRTDTQYF,TRBV13,TRBJ2-3,.,TRBD2